Sequencing of this TCR beta chain was carried out in a study of T-cell reconstitution after alpha-beta-depleted transplantation in children. Comment on this clonotype: Antigen unknown.

Study-wide results and caveats: Roughly two months post-transplant, alpha-beta T cells reportedly originated from several hundred graft clones that had expanded. Recipient T cells and thymic progenitors that survived gave rise to the high TCRbeta diversity observed at day 60 in some patients. Most T-cell counts and diversity one year after the transplant came from T cells that were newly produced.

Unique molecular identifiers tagged the TCRbeta library. Via MiXCR, TCRdb re-called the PCR reads, giving one row per CDR3 protein. Counted here are about a million distinct CDR3 sequences, under 30% occurring once; the ten biggest clones make up about 28%. This receptor was taken from a boy younger than two who had a stem cell transplant for SCID, so the T cells may come from the graft donor. The sequencing here drew on PBMCs, mostly from graft donor cells, taken 360 days after TCRalphabeta/CD19-depleted stem cell transplant.

The CDR3 spells CSAGELAYEETQYF. The CDR3 DNA follows: TGCAGTGCTGGGGAACTGGCCTACGAAGAGACCCAGTACTTC. V gene TRBV20-1 combines with J gene TRBJ2-5; unclear D gene. The CDR3 runs to 14 residues. CDR1 and CDR2 (germline): DFQATT, SNEGSKA (reference sequence). The V gene lost 5 bases and the J gene lost 3 bases, with 16 bases spanning the gap.